This entry lists 24 T cell receptor beta chains sequenced from one sample in a study of neurological immune-mediated disorders. Specified time point: longitudinal time-point 1 (baseline). One entry per CDR3 protein, called by TCRdb with MiXCR from the 5' RACE reads. The table has over 70,000 distinct CDR3 sequences, roughly 10% seen once. Sample: PBMCs. The receptors derive from a young man in good health.

This clonotype was recorded at least ten times. The rearrangement uses TRBV5-6 and TRBJ1-4; D ambiguous. V was pared by 0 bases and J by 7 bases, with 16 bases between. This CDR3 is 16 amino acids long. Per germline, CDR1 SGHDT and CDR2 YYEEEE. CDR3 DNA: TGTGCCAGCAGCTTGGCGGGATCGGGGTTCGGTGAAAAACTGTTTTTT. Translation: CASSLAGSGFGEKLFF. The full variable domain, in which reference TRBV5-6 and TRBJ1-4 provide the parts outside the CDR3, is DAGVTQSPTHLIKTRGQQVTLRCSPKSGHDTVSWYQQALGQGPQFIFQYYEEEERQRGNFPDRFSGHQFPNYSSELNVNALLLGDSALYLCASSLAGSGFGEKLFFGSGTQLSVL.

This clonotype has a count of ten or more. V is TRBV5-1 and J is TRBJ2-2; D remains ambiguous. V was trimmed by 2 bases and J by 5 bases, leaving 19 bases between them. Germline CDR1 and CDR2: SGHRS and YFSETQ. This CDR3 is 17 amino acids long. CDR3 nucleotide sequence: TGCGCCAGCAGCTTTGAACCGAATGGTGCAGAGACCGGGGAGCTGTTTTTT. Its protein is CASSFEPNGAETGELFF.

This clonotype has ten or more counts. The rearrangement links TRBV30 to TRBJ1-3; D might be TRBD1 (5 bases). This CDR3 has 14 residues. Per the germline V gene, CDR1 is GTSNPN and CDR2 is SVGIG (reference sequence). Trimming stripped 2 bases from V and 4 bases from J, with 12 bases between. This CDR3 is CAWSTWGGGNTIYF. CDR3 DNA: TGTGCCTGGAGTACCTGGGGCGGCGGAAACACCATATATTTT. The full variable domain, completed using reference TRBV30 and TRBJ1-3, is SQTIHQWPATLVQPVGSPLSLECTVEGTSNPNLYWYRQAAGRGLQLLFYSVGIGQISSEVPQNLSASRPQDRQFILSSKKLLLSDSGFYLCAWSTWGGGNTIYFGEGSWLTVV.

The genes are TRBV6-1 and TRBJ2-2, with TRBD1 identical over 7 bases. V lost 3 bases, J lost 6 bases, and 4 bases stayed unmatched. The CDR3 extends over 14 amino acids. Per germline, CDR1 MNHNS and CDR2 SASEGT. In nucleotides, the CDR3 is TGTGCCAGCAGTGAGCAGGGGGTGTCCGGGGAGCTGTTTTTT. Its translation is CASSEQGVSGELFF.

In its sample, this clonotype was seen once. A much larger clone differs by one base, so this may be a read error. The CDR3 spells CASSPYPMENGELFF. The CDR3, as DNA: TGTGCCAGCAGTCCATACCCCATGGAAAACGGGGAGCTGTTTTTT. This chain joins TRBV28 and TRBJ2-2; no clear D gene. The V gene's germline CDR1 is MDHEN and CDR2 SYDVKM. V was cut by 5 bases and J by 7 bases, with 17 bases left in between. The CDR3 sequence is 15 residues long.

This clonotype has at least ten counts. The chain links TRBV16 to TRBJ1-4; TRBD1 is a possible D gene (5 bases). This CDR3 has 15 amino acids. The V gene's germline CDR1 is KGHSY and CDR2 FQNENV. The ends were cut back, 4 bases at V and 0 bases at J, with 9 bases in the middle. In DNA, the CDR3 is TGTGCCAGCAGCCCAGGGACCACAACTAATGAAAAACTGTTTTTT. This sequence encodes CASSPGTTTNEKLFF. Full variable domain (missing parts from reference TRBV16 and TRBJ1-4): GEEVAQTPKHLVRGEGQKAKLYCAPIKGHSYVFWYQQVLKNEFKFLISFQNENVFDETGMPKERFSAKCLPNSPCSLEIQATKLEDSAVYFCASSPGTTTNEKLFFGSGTQLSVL.

This clonotype was seen many times. This chain links TRBV6-5 with TRBJ2-5, with TRBD2 identical over 9 bases. Per germline, CDR1 MNHEY and CDR2 SVGAGI. The CDR3 length is 14 residues. V was clipped by 4 bases and J by 7 bases; unmatched bases: 7. The CDR3 nucleotides are TGTGCCAGCAGTTTAGCGGGGGCGGATGGGACCCAGTACTTC. It translates to CASSLAGADGTQYF.

At least ten counts were recorded for this clonotype. The chain has TRBV28 and TRBJ2-1, with TRBD2 matching over 14 bases. With 4 bases clipped from V and 5 bases from J, the junction kept 10 bases outside the gene matches. This CDR3 has 18 amino acids. CDR1 is MDHEN, CDR2 SYDVKM, per germline. The CDR3 sequence: CASSSTRLAGGPHNEQFF. The CDR3 DNA reads as TGTGCCAGCAGTTCGACCAGACTAGCGGGAGGGCCCCACAATGAGCAGTTCTTC. Full variable domain (missing parts from reference TRBV28 and TRBJ2-1): DVKVTQSSRYLVKRTGEKVFLECVQDMDHENMFWYRQDPGLGLRLIYFSYDVKMKEKGDIPEGYSVSREKKERFSLILESASTNQTSMYLCASSSTRLAGGPHNEQFFGPGTRLTVL.

This clonotype was counted many times. The chain links TRBV5-1 to TRBJ2-7, with a tentative D call TRBD2 (5 bases). Trimming took 0 bases from V and 5 from J, leaving 6 bases between them. From germline, CDR1 is SGHRS and CDR2 YFSETQ. CDR3 length: 12 residues. In nucleotides, the CDR3 is TGCGCCAGCAGCTTGGTCGGGAACGAGCAGTACTTC. Amino acids: CASSLVGNEQYF.

In its sample, this clonotype was seen many times. V is TRBV20-1 and J is TRBJ2-5, with 8 bases identical to TRBD2. The length of the CDR3 is 13 residues. In germline, CDR1 is DFQATT, CDR2 SNEGSKA (reference sequence). Trimming removed 3 bases from V and 5 bases from J; junction bases left unmatched: 5. This CDR3 reads CSARGAGVETQYF. CDR3 in DNA: TGCAGTGCTAGGGGAGCGGGAGTCGAGACCCAGTACTTC.

This clonotype was detected ten times or more. This sequence joins TRBV6-1 and TRBJ2-1; 7 bases map to TRBD2. Germline CDR1 is MNHNS and CDR2 is SASEGT. The V segment lost 7 bases and the J segment 2 bases; nucleotides outside the gene matches: 11. The CDR3 runs 16 residues. The CDR3 protein is CASTPWGGGAYNEQFF. The DNA for the CDR3 is TGTGCCAGCACTCCTTGGGGCGGGGGAGCCTACAATGAGCAGTTCTTC.

This clonotype came up many times. The gene calls are TRBV5-1 and TRBJ2-3; D is uncertain. V was trimmed by 4 bases and J by 4 bases, leaving 10 bases between them. This CDR3 spans 13 amino acids. CDR1 SGHRS and CDR2 YFSETQ come from the germline V gene. CDR3 region: CASSPNQADTQYF. In nucleotides, the CDR3 is TGCGCCAGCAGCCCCAATCAGGCAGATACGCAGTATTTT.

The chain recombines TRBV18 with TRBJ2-5; D not certain. Germline CDR1 reads KGHSH; CDR2 reads LQKENI. There are 12 residues in the CDR3. Trimming removed 1 base from V and 4 bases from J, with 4 bases in between. CDR3 nucleotide sequence: TGTGCCAGCTCACCACGGGGAGAGACCCAGTACTTC. The encoded protein is CASSPRGETQYF.

This clonotype has at least ten counts. The chain recombines TRBV7-2 with TRBJ2-2; 8 nucleotides align to TRBD2. The CDR3 runs 16 residues. The V gene end was trimmed by 6 bases and the J gene end by 0 bases; junction bases not matched to a gene: 6. Germline V gene data show CDR1 as SGHTA and CDR2 as FQGNSA. The CDR3 region is CASSIQAGANTGELFF. The CDR3 nucleotides are TGTGCCAGCAGTATCCAAGCGGGGGCGAACACCGGGGAGCTGTTTTTT.

A note on this clonotype: Just one base apart from a much larger clone, this may be a read error. The chain combines TRBV5-1 with TRBJ2-7, with TRBD2 matching 8 bases. The CDR3 has 15 amino acids. With 1 base clipped from V and 4 bases from J, the junction kept 7 bases outside the gene matches. CDR1 SGHRS and CDR2 YFSETQ come from the germline V gene. In DNA, the CDR3 is TGCGCCAGCAGCTTGTGTCCGGGAGGGACGTACGAGCAGTACTTC. It specifies CASSLCPGGTYEQYF.

CDR3 coding DNA: TGTGCCAGCAGGATCCGCAGGGGGTGGGATTCACCCCTCCACTTT. Its protein product is CASRIRRGWDSPLHF. This chain joins TRBV27 and TRBJ1-6; TRBD1 agrees at 7 bases. CDR3 length equals 15 residues. The germline gives CDR1 MNHEY, CDR2 SMNVEV (reference sequence). Germline trimming cut 6 bases from V and 8 bases from J; bases unmatched to any gene: 10.

This clonotype was seen at least ten times. The chain combines TRBV5-1 with TRBJ2-2; D is unresolved. CDR1 is SGHRS, CDR2 YFSETQ, per germline. V lost 6 bases and J 1 base, leaving 13 bases between the germline ends. This CDR3 region has 15 residues. CDR3 loop: CASKYSDGNTGELFF. As DNA, the CDR3 is TGCGCCAGCAAATACTCGGACGGGAACACCGGGGAGCTGTTTTTT.

Of note for this clonotype: A single base separates this from a much larger clone, so it may be a read error. The missing conserved phenylalanine or tryptophan at the end of this CDR3 makes a read error likely. The rearrangement uses TRBV14 and TRBJ2-5, with 8 positions matching TRBD2. CDR3 size: 15 residues. CDR1 and CDR2 (germline): SGHDN, FVKESK. V dropped 0 bases and J dropped 5; count of bases not matched to a gene: 5. The CDR3 coding sequence is TGTGCCAGCAGCCAAGACGGGAGGGCCCCCGAGACCCAGTACTCC. Its protein product is CASSQDGRAPETQYS.

This clonotype was found many times. The rearrangement joins TRBV28 to TRBJ2-1; no firm D call. V was cut by 6 bases and J by 6 bases, with 12 bases left in between. CDR3 length equals 13 residues. In germline, CDR1 is MDHEN, CDR2 SYDVKM. The CDR3 protein is CASRPDNFNEQFF. The CDR3 region has the DNA TGTGCCAGCAGACCAGACAACTTCAATGAGCAGTTCTTC.

This clonotype was counted many times. This chain links TRBV6-5 with TRBJ2-7; 12 bases line up with TRBD2. V dropped 7 bases and J dropped 7; count of bases not matched to a gene: 8. The germline CDR1 and CDR2 sequences are MNHEY and SVGAGI. This CDR3 comprises 14 residues. The CDR3 spells CASTLLAGGEEQYF. DNA for the CDR3: TGTGCCAGCACTTTACTAGCGGGAGGCGAAGAGCAGTACTTC.

This clonotype has ten or more counts. V gene TRBV6-1 combines with J gene TRBJ1-1; D perhaps matches TRBD1 (6 bases). This CDR3 is built from 14 residues. V was trimmed by 5 bases and J by 6 bases, leaving 16 bases between them. CDR1 and CDR2 from the germline V gene are MNHNS and SASEGT. The CDR3 spells CASSPRGAQSEAFF. The CDR3 DNA reads as TGTGCCAGCAGTCCGAGGGGGGCACAATCTGAAGCTTTCTTT.

This clonotype was observed many times. This rearrangement joins TRBV20-1 to TRBJ2-7; D is undetermined. The length of the CDR3 is 12 residues. The V gene's germline CDR1 is DFQATT and CDR2 SNEGSKA (reference sequence). Trimming pared 3 bases from V and 9 bases from J, leaving 15 bases between. This chain's CDR3 is CSARDRQFGQYF. CDR3 DNA sequence: TGCAGTGCTAGGGACCGCCAGTTTGGGCAGTACTTC.

This clonotype was seen ten or more times. This CDR3 reads CASSFGDRANYGYTF. The CDR3 nucleotides read TGTGCCAGCAGTTTCGGCGACAGGGCCAACTATGGCTACACCTTC. This rearrangement joins TRBV28 to TRBJ1-2; 7 bases align to TRBD1. Germline loops: CDR1 MDHEN, CDR2 SYDVKM. The trim removed 3 bases at V and 2 bases at J, leaving 6 bases unmatched. There are 15 residues in the CDR3.

This clonotype was recorded many times. The V gene is TRBV5-1, the J gene TRBJ2-7, with D possibly matching TRBD2 (5 bases). Germline CDR1 and CDR2: SGHRS and YFSETQ. The CDR3 covers 13 residues. Trimming shortened V by 3 bases and J by 7 bases, and 14 bases separated the two germline ends. The CDR3 coding sequence is TGCGCCAGCAGCTGGACTCCGGAGGATGAGCAGTACTTC. Its translation: CASSWTPEDEQYF.